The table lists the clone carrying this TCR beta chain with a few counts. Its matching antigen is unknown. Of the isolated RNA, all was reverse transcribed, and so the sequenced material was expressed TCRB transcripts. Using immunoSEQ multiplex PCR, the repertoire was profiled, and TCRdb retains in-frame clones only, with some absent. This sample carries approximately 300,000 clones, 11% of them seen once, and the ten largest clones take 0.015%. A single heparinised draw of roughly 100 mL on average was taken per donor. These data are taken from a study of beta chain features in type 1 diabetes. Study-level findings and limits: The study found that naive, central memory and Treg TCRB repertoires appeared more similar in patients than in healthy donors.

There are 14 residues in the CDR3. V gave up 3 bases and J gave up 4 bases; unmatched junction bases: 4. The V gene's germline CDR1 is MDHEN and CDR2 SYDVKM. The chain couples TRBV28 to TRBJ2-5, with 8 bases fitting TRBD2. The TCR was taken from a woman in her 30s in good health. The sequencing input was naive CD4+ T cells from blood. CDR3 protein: CASSFEAGGETQYF. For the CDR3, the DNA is TGTGCCAGCAGTTTTGAGGCGGGAGGAGAGACCCAGTACTTC.